A single sample is the source of the 13 T cell receptor beta chains below, sequenced in a study of radiotherapy plus CTLA-4 blockade in lung cancer. Some clones are missing from TCRdb's copy, which holds only in-frame ones; the method was immunoSEQ multiplex PCR. This table holds tens of thousands of clones, 78% found once. Sequenced material: peripheral blood, taken from a patient treated with radiotherapy plus ipilimumab. The source is a human donor with non-small cell lung cancer whose response to radiotherapy plus ipilimumab could not be evaluated. Some clones in this sample may be carry-over from other donors' samples.

The chain couples TRBV29-1 to TRBJ1-1; TRBD1 agrees at 7 bases. Germline assignment: CDR1 SQVTM and CDR2 ANQGSEA. The CDR3 spans 13 residues. After removal of 6 bases from V and 1 base from J, the junction contained 5 bases not matched to a gene. The CDR3 DNA sequence: TGCAGCGTCGTGGGACAGACGAACACTGAAGCTTTCTTT. Amino acid sequence: CSVVGQTNTEAFF.

The chain employs TRBV7-2 and TRBJ1-5, with TRBD1 matching 8 bases. The ends lost 2 bases at V and 0 bases at J; junction bases unmatched: 6. Germline V gene data show CDR1 as SGHTA and CDR2 as FQGNSA. The CDR3 runs to 17 residues. DNA for the CDR3: TGTGCCAGCAGCTTAATGGCAGGGGGCCTTAGCAATCAGCCCCAGCATTTT. Its translation is CASSLMAGGLSNQPQHF.

V is TRBV4-1 and J is TRBJ1-1; a possible D gene is TRBD1 (5 bases). With 4 bases removed from V and 7 bases from J, the gap between germline ends came to 16 bases. CDR3 length: 14 residues. The germline V gene has CDR1 MGHRA and CDR2 YSYEKL. The DNA for the CDR3 is TGCGCCAGCAGCCCCCTGCTCGGGGGGAATGAAGCTTTCTTT. Protein sequence: CASSPLLGGNEAFF.

The chain links TRBV6-6 to TRBJ2-3, with a tentative D call TRBD2 (5 bases). The CDR3 covers 13 residues. The ends were cut back, 5 bases at V and 4 bases at J, with 10 bases in the middle. The germline V gene encodes CDR1 MNHNY and CDR2 SVGAGI (reference sequence). CDR3 protein: CASSVDGADTQYF. The CDR3 nucleotides read TGTGCCAGCAGTGTGGACGGGGCAGATACGCAGTATTTT.

This clone was detected only a few times. V and J are TRBV4-1 and TRBJ1-1; D ambiguous. Germline values: CDR1 MGHRA, CDR2 YSYEKL. V shed 4 bases and J shed 1 base, with 10 bases lying between them. CDR3 size: 14 residues. In DNA, the CDR3 is TGCGCCAGCAGCCGAGGCCTATCGAACACTGAAGCTTTCTTT. Protein product: CASSRGLSNTEAFF.

The genes are TRBV4-1 and TRBJ1-5; a weak D match, TRBD1 (6 bases). Trimming removed 0 bases at V and 0 bases at J, with 9 bases between. This CDR3 is built from 16 residues. CDR1 and CDR2 from the germline V gene are MGHRA and YSYEKL. The DNA of the CDR3 is TGCGCCAGCAGCCAAGAAGGACAGAATAGCAATCAGCCCCAGCATTTT. Translated, it gives CASSQEGQNSNQPQHF.

V is TRBV7-6 and J is TRBJ2-7; a possible D gene is TRBD1 (5 bases). This CDR3 has 19 amino acids. V lost 5 bases and J lost 2, with 28 bases in between. The germline V gene has CDR1 SGHVS and CDR2 FNYEAQ. The CDR3 protein is CASSQHSKARARTTYEQYF. CDR3 DNA: TGTGCCAGCAGCCAGCACTCAAAAGCCAGGGCAAGAACTACCTACGAGCAGTACTTC. The full variable domain, rest sourced from reference TRBV7-6 and TRBJ2-7, is GAGVSQSPRYKVTKRGQDVALRCDPISGHVSLYWYRQALGQGPEFLTYFNYEAQQDKSGLPNDRFSAERPEGSISTLTIQRTEQRDSAMYRCASSQHSKARARTTYEQYFGPGTRLTVT.

The rearrangement uses TRBV7-3 and TRBJ2-3, with 9 positions matching TRBD1. J lost 10 bases, V lost 5 bases, and 10 bases had no gene match. Per germline, CDR1 SGHTA and CDR2 FQGTGA. The CDR3 sequence is 14 residues long. This CDR3 is CASSVGTGFTSQYF. The CDR3 DNA reads TGTGCCAGCAGCGTCGGGACAGGGTTCACTTCGCAGTATTTT.

The chain has TRBV5-1 and TRBJ1-1; D is unclear. Germline CDR1 SGHRS, CDR2 YFSETQ. The CDR3 is 15 amino acids. V lost 6 bases and J 4 bases, leaving 19 bases between the germline ends. Written as DNA, the CDR3 is TGCGCCAGCACGAGGGCAAACCTAGCCGCCACTGAAGCTTTCTTT. Amino acids: CASTRANLAATEAFF.

The chain joins TRBV29-1 to TRBJ2-5; 7 bases are a match to TRBD2. The CDR3 length is 12 residues. V gave up 6 bases and J gave up 4 bases; unmatched junction bases: 5. The V gene's germline CDR1 is SQVTM and CDR2 ANQGSEA. The CDR3 bases are TGCAGCGTACATGGGGGGGGAGAGACCCAGTACTTC. Its protein product is CSVHGGGETQYF.

Turning to this clone: The junction does not match germline at one end; this may be a read error. The chain uses TRBV11-2 and TRBJ1-1; tentative D call: TRBD1 (5 bases). The germline CDR1 and CDR2 sequences are SGHAT and FQNNGV. The CDR3 covers 14 residues. The CDR3 loop reads CASSWGTVNTGAFF. DNA for the CDR3: TGTGCCAGCAGCTGGGGCACGGTGAACACTGGAGCTTTCTTT.

The chain couples TRBV2 to TRBJ2-1; weak D call: TRBD2 (5 bases). V lost 8 bases and J lost 0, with 11 bases in between. The CDR3 covers 14 residues. Germline loops: CDR1 SNHLY, CDR2 FYNNEI. The CDR3 loop is CASRGLLSYNEQFF. The CDR3 DNA follows: TGTGCCAGCCGTGGACTCCTCTCCTACAATGAGCAGTTCTTC.

This chain links TRBV5-6 with TRBJ2-1; 10 bases match TRBD1. The V and J ends lost 0 bases and 6 bases, in that order; junction bases with no gene match: 6. From germline, CDR1 is SGHDT and CDR2 YYEEEE. CDR3 length: 16 residues. This chain's CDR3 is CASSLAWTGGLNEQFF. The CDR3 nucleotides read TGTGCCAGCAGCTTGGCCTGGACAGGGGGTCTCAATGAGCAGTTCTTC.